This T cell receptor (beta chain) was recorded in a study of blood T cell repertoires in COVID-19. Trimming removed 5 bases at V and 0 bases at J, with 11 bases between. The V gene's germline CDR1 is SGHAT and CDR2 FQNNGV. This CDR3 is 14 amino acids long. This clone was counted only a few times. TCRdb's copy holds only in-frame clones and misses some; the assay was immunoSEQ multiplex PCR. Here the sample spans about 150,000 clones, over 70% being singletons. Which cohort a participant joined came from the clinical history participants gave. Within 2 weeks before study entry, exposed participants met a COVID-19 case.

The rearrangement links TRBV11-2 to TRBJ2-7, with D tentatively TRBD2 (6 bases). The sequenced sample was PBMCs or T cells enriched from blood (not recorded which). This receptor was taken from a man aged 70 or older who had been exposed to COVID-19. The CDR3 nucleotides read TGTGCCAGCAGCCCGTCGGGAGTCTCCTACGAGCAGTACTTC. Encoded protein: CASSPSGVSYEQYF.